One sample yielded the 23 T cell receptor beta chains listed below, sequenced in a study of blood T cell repertoires in COVID-19. Measured with immunoSEQ multiplex PCR; TCRdb has only the in-frame clones, and not every one. The table includes tens of thousands of clones, 70% to 85% detected once. The sequenced material came from peripheral blood. The receptor source for this set is a human donor in a cohort sampled during active COVID-19.

The chain carries TRBV4-1 and TRBJ2-7; 8 positions match TRBD1. Germline V gives CDR1 MGHRA, CDR2 YSYEKL. The V and J ends lost 5 bases and 6 bases, in that order; junction bases with no gene match: 15. There are 16 residues in the CDR3. CDR3 residues: CASSYPALGQGSEQYF. CDR3 sequence (DNA): TGCGCCAGCAGCTACCCAGCGCTAGGACAGGGCTCCGAGCAGTACTTC.

The chain is built from TRBV7-9 and TRBJ2-3; 8 nucleotides align to TRBD1. The V segment lost 5 bases and the J segment 4 bases; nucleotides outside the gene matches: 5. CDR1 is SEHNR, CDR2 FQNEAQ, per germline (reference sequence). The CDR3 covers 14 residues. CDR3 DNA: TGTGCCAGCAGCCCCCCGGACAGGGCAGATACGCAGTATTTT. This sequence encodes CASSPPDRADTQYF. Filled out from reference TRBV7-9 and TRBJ2-3, the complete variable domain reads DTGVSQNPRHKITKRGQNVTFRCDPISEHNRLYWYRQTLGQGPEFLTYFQNEAQLEKSRLLSDRFSAERPKGSFSTLEIQRTEQGDSAMYLCASSPPDRADTQYFGPGTRLTVL.

This chain joins TRBV3-1 (or the pseudogene TRBV3-2) and TRBJ2-7, with TRBD1 matching 8 bases. V was clipped by 1 base and J by 3 bases; unmatched bases: 5. Germline CDR1 and CDR2: LGHDT and YNNKEL (reference sequence). The CDR3 contains 15 residues. The CDR3 coding sequence is TGTGCCAGCAGCCAAGCGGCAGGGGGCTTCTACGAGCAGTACTTC. Protein: CASSQAAGGFYEQYF.

The chain is built from TRBV6-5 and TRBJ2-2, with a tentative D call TRBD1 (5 bases). The length of the CDR3 is 13 residues. The V end was cut by 6 bases, the J end by 7 bases, with 12 bases between. Germline-derived CDR1 and CDR2 are MNHEY and SVGAGI. Here the CDR3 reads CASRHQGIGELFF. The CDR3, as DNA: TGTGCCAGCAGACATCAGGGAATCGGGGAGCTGTTTTTT.

V and J are TRBV5-4 and TRBJ1-3, with D perhaps TRBD1 (6 bases). Per germline, CDR1 SGHNT and CDR2 YYREEE (reference sequence). The CDR3 has 14 amino acids. V was shortened by 0 bases and J by 4 bases, with 8 bases between the two germline ends. CDR3 protein: CASSLAGVGNTIYF. The CDR3, as DNA: TGTGCCAGCAGCTTGGCAGGGGTCGGAAACACCATATATTTT.

V gene TRBV30 combines with J gene TRBJ2-7; 11 bases line up with TRBD1. Germline trimming cut 3 bases from V and 0 bases from J; bases unmatched to any gene: 7. The CDR3 totals 16 residues. Germline V CDR1 and CDR2: GTSNPN, SVGIG (reference sequence). The CDR3 here is CAWRDGTGGISYEQYF. The CDR3 bases are TGTGCCTGGAGGGATGGGACAGGGGGAATCTCCTACGAGCAGTACTTC.

The V call is TRBV4-1, the J call TRBJ1-2; 7 bases are shared with TRBD1. Trimming cost V 3 bases and J 2 bases; bases outside gene matches: 6. CDR3 length: 15 amino acids. Germline CDR1 reads MGHRA; CDR2 reads YSYEKL. Here the CDR3 DNA reads TGCGCCAGCAGCCAGTACCGGGACAGCAACTATGGCTACACCTTC. This translates into CASSQYRDSNYGYTF.

This chain uses TRBV19 with TRBJ1-4, with D possibly matching TRBD1 (6 bases). The CDR3 has 17 amino acids. Germline CDR1 reads LNHDA; CDR2 reads SQIVND (reference sequence). V lost 3 bases to trimming and J lost 8 bases, with 22 bases between them. CDR3 bases: TGTGCCAGTAGTATTTTGGCGCCGGGAGGACAGAACGAAAAACTGTTTTTT. Protein product: CASSILAPGGQNEKLFF.

The chain recombines TRBV6-6 with TRBJ1-3, with 8 bases identical to TRBD1. The CDR3 sequence is 16 residues long. The V gene's germline CDR1 is MNHNY and CDR2 SVGAGI (reference sequence). The J segment lost 3 bases and the V segment lost 2 bases, leaving 6 bases of the junction unmatched. CDR3 coding DNA: TGTGCCAGCAGTTACCGGGACAGGTTTAGTGGAAACACCATATATTTT. This gives the protein CASSYRDRFSGNTIYF.

This clone was counted between two and nine times. The J gene is TRBJ1-3, the V gene TRBV5-5, with D tentatively TRBD1 (5 bases). V was cut by 3 bases and J by 4 bases, with 5 bases left in between. Germline CDR1 reads SGHKS; CDR2 reads YYEKEE (reference sequence). There are 12 residues in the CDR3. The CDR3 bases are TGTGCCAGCAGCTGGACAGGAAACACCATATATTTT. Its protein product is CASSWTGNTIYF.

J is TRBJ2-7 and V is TRBV28; 9 bases are shared with TRBD2. Trimming took 1 base from V and 4 from J; bases not matched to a gene: 5. CDR3 size: 15 residues. The germline CDR1 and CDR2 sequences are MDHEN and SYDVKM. This chain's CDR3 is CASSLLAGGAYEQYF. The CDR3 nucleotides are TGTGCCAGCAGTTTATTGGCGGGGGGGGCGTACGAGCAGTACTTC.

The V call is TRBV5-4, the J call TRBJ2-1; D possibly corresponds to TRBD1 (6 bases). The ends were cut back, 4 bases at V and 5 bases at J, with 13 bases in the middle. The CDR3 contains 14 residues. Germline V gives CDR1 SGHNT, CDR2 YYREEE (reference sequence). CDR3 residues: CASSVGQLDNEQFF. The CDR3 DNA is TGTGCCAGCAGCGTAGGACAGTTGGACAATGAGCAGTTCTTC.

The chain recombines TRBV28 with TRBJ1-5; tentative D call: TRBD1 (6 bases). CDR3 length equals 17 residues. Germline V CDR1 and CDR2: MDHEN, SYDVKM. The V end was cut by 3 bases, the J end by 0 bases, with 15 bases between. CDR3 sequence: CASSFGGQSYSNQPQHF. The CDR3 bases are TGTGCCAGCAGTTTCGGAGGACAGAGTTATAGCAATCAGCCCCAGCATTTT.

The rearrangement links TRBV12-3 or TRBV12-4 to TRBJ2-7; D is ambiguous. Trimming left V 1 base short and J 3 bases short, with 7 bases between. This CDR3 has 13 amino acids. CDR3 coding DNA: TGTGCCAGCAGTTTAGACACCAACTACGAGCAGTACTTC. It specifies CASSLDTNYEQYF.

In nucleotides, the CDR3 is TGTGCCAGCAGCGCCGGACAGGGCTTAACAGATACGCAGTATTTT. This codes for CASSAGQGLTDTQYF. This chain joins TRBV2 and TRBJ2-3, with TRBD1 identical over 8 bases. Germline CDR1 SNHLY, CDR2 FYNNEI. With 6 bases clipped from V and 3 bases from J, the junction kept 8 bases outside the gene matches. This CDR3 is built from 15 residues.

V usage is TRBV29-1 and J usage is TRBJ1-2, with 10 bases identical to TRBD1. Trimming cost V 4 bases and J 7 bases; bases outside gene matches: 12. In germline, CDR1 is SQVTM, CDR2 ANQGSEA. CDR3 length: 15 amino acids. The CDR3 DNA reads TGCAGCGTTGTGGTCCAGACAGGGGGCGTCGGTGGCTACACCTTC. It is translated as CSVVVQTGGVGGYTF.

V gene TRBV4-1 combines with J gene TRBJ2-5; D perhaps matches TRBD2 (5 bases). The CDR3 sequence is 15 residues long. Germline CDR1 reads MGHRA; CDR2 reads YSYEKL. Trimming cost V 2 bases and J 1 base, with 11 bases left between them. DNA of the CDR3: TGCGCCAGCAGCCAAATGGTAGCGTCCCAAGAGACCCAGTACTTC. Its translation: CASSQMVASQETQYF.

This sequence joins TRBV2 and TRBJ2-7; 7 bases line up with TRBD1. This CDR3 comprises 17 residues. CDR1 is SNHLY and CDR2 is FYNNEI in the germline V gene. The V gene end was trimmed by 5 bases and the J gene end by 0 bases; junction bases not matched to a gene: 13. The CDR3 sequence: CASSYTHRGPSSYEQYF. The CDR3 bases are TGTGCCAGCAGTTATACTCACAGGGGACCCTCCTCCTACGAGCAGTACTTC.

This rearrangement joins TRBV5-6 to TRBJ1-4; D not certain. V was shortened by 5 bases and J by 8 bases, with 16 bases between the two germline ends. CDR1 and CDR2 (germline): SGHDT, YYEEEE. CDR3 length equals 14 residues. In nucleotides, the CDR3 is TGTGCCAGCAGGCTCAGACAAAATCGGGAAAAACTGTTTTTT. This sequence encodes CASRLRQNREKLFF.

The chain carries TRBV6-6 and TRBJ1-1; D remains ambiguous. The V end lost 4 bases, the J end lost 0 bases, and 12 bases lay between the germline ends. Per the germline V gene, CDR1 is MNHNY and CDR2 is SVGAGI (reference sequence). CDR3 length: 15 residues. Here the CDR3 reads CASSFSPTLNTEAFF. CDR3 DNA sequence: TGTGCCAGCAGTTTTTCGCCGACTCTGAACACTGAAGCTTTCTTT.

The chain joins TRBV19 to TRBJ2-2; 9 positions match TRBD1. Trimming took 5 bases from V and 3 from J; bases not matched to a gene: 4. The CDR3 is 15 residues long. Germline values: CDR1 LNHDA, CDR2 SQIVND (reference sequence). CDR3 sequence reads: CASSSDRGYTGELFF. The CDR3 coding sequence is TGTGCCAGTAGTTCGGACAGGGGATACACCGGGGAGCTGTTTTTT.

The chain has TRBV9 and TRBJ1-1, with TRBD1 identical over 8 bases. Germline CDR1 is SGDLS and CDR2 is YYNGEE. The CDR3 totals 13 residues. The ends lost 5 bases at V and 4 bases at J; junction bases unmatched: 4. CDR3 DNA sequence: TGTGCCAGCAGTGAGACAGGGGCCACTGAAGCTTTCTTT. Protein: CASSETGATEAFF.

The V and J genes are TRBV2 and TRBJ2-3, with TRBD2 identical over 7 bases. Germline assignment: CDR1 SNHLY and CDR2 FYNNEI. This CDR3 is 14 amino acids long. The trim removed 7 bases at V and 3 bases at J, leaving 7 bases unmatched. The CDR3 DNA is TGTGCCAGCATCGAGGGGCGGGGGACAGATACGCAGTATTTT. It translates to CASIEGRGTDTQYF.